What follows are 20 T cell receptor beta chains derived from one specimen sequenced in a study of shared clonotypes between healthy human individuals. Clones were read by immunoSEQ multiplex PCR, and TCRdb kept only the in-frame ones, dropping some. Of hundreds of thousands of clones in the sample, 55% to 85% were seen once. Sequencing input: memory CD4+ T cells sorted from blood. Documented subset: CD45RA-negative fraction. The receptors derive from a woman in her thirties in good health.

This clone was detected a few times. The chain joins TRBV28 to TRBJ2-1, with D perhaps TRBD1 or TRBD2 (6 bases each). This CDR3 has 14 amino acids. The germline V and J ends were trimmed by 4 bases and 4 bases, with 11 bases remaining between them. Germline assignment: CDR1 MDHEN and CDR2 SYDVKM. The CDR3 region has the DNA TGTGCCAGCAGTTATGAGGGGGGTTACAATGAGCAGTTCTTC. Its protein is CASSYEGGYNEQFF.

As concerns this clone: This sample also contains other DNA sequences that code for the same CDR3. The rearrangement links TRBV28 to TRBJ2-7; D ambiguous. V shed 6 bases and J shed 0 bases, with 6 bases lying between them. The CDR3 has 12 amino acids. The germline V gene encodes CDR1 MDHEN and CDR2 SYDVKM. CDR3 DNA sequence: TGTGCCAGCAGACGTTACTCCTACGAGCAGTACTTC. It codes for CASRRYSYEQYF.

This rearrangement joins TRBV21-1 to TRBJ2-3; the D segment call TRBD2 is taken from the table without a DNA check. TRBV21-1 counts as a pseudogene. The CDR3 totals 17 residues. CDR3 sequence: CASRRLRRLAWTDTQYF. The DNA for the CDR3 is TGTGCCAGCAGGAGGTTAAGAAGGTTAGCGTGGACAGATACGCAGTATTTT.

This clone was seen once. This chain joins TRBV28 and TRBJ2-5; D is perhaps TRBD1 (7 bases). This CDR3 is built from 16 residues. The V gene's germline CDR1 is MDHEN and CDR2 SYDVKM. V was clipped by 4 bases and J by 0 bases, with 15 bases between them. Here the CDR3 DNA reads TGTGCCAGCAGTTCCCGACAGGGAGGTAACCAAGAGACCCAGTACTTC. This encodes CASSSRQGGNQETQYF.

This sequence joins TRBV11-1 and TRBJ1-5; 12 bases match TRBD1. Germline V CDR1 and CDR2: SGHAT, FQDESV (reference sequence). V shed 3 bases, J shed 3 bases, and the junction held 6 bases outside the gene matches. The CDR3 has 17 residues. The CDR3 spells CASSFLPGQGANQPQHF. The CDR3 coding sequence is TGTGCCAGCAGCTTCCTGCCGGGACAGGGGGCCAATCAGCCCCAGCATTTT. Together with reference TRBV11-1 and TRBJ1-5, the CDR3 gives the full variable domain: EAEVAQSPRYKITEKSQAVAFWCDPISGHATLYWYRQILGQGPELLVQFQDESVVDDSQLPKDRFSAERLKGVDSTLKIQPAELGDSAMYLCASSFLPGQGANQPQHFGDGTRLSIL.

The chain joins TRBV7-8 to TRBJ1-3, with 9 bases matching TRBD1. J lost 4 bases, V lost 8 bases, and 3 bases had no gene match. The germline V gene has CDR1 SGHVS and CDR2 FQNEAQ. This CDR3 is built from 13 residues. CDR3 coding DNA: TGTGCCAGCGGGGACAGGGTCGGAAACACCATATATTTT. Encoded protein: CASGDRVGNTIYF.

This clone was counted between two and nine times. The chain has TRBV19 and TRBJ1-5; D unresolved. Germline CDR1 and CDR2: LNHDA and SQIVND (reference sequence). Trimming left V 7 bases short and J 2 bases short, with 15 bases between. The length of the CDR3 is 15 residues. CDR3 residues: CASNPGRRGNQPQHF. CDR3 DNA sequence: TGTGCCAGTAACCCCGGGAGGAGAGGCAATCAGCCCCAGCATTTT. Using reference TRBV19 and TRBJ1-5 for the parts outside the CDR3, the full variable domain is DGGITQSPKYLFRKEGQNVTLSCEQNLNHDAMYWYRQDPGQGLRLIYYSQIVNDFQKGDIAEGYSVSREKKESFPLTVTSAQKNPTAFYLCASNPGRRGNQPQHFGDGTRLSIL.

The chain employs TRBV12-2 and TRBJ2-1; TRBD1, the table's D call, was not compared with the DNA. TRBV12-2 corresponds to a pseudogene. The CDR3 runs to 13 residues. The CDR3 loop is CATRDRVWNEQFF. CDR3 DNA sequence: TGTGCAACCCGGGACAGGGTGTGGAATGAGCAGTTCTTC.

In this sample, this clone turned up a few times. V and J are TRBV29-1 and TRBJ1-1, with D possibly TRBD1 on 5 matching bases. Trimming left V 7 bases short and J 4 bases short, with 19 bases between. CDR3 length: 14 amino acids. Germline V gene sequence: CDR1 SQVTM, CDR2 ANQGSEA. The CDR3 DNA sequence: TGCAGCGCCCCCCCCCAAGGGGAAGGCACTGAAGCTTTCTTT. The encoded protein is CSAPPQGEGTEAFF.

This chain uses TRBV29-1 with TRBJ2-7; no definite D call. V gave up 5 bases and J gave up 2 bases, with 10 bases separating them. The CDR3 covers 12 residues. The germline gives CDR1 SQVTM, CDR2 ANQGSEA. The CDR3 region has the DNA TGCAGCGTTCAAATGCAGACCTACGAGCAGTACTTC. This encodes CSVQMQTYEQYF.

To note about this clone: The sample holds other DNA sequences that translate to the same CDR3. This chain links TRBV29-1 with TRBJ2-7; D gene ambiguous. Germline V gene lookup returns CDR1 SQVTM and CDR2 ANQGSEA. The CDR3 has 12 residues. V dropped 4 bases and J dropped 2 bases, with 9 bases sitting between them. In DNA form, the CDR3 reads TGCAGCGTTGGTCGTACAACCTACGAGCAGTACTTC. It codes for CSVGRTTYEQYF.

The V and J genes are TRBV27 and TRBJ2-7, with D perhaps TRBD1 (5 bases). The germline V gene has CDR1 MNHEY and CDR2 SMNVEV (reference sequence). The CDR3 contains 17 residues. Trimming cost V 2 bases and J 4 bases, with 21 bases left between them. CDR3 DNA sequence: TGTGCCAGCAGTTTAGGGGCAGGGCCCTTCGGGTCGTACGAGCAGTACTTC. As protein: CASSLGAGPFGSYEQYF.

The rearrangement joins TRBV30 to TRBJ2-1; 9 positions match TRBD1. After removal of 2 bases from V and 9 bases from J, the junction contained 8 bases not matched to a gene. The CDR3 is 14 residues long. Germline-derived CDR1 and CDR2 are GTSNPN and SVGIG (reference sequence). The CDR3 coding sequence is TGTGCCTGGAGTCGGGGGACAGGGCTTCTTGAGCAGTTCTTC. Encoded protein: CAWSRGTGLLEQFF.

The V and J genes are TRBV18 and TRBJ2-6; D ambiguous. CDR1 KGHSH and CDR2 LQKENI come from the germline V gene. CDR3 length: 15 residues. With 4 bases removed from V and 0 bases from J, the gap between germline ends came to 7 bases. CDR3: CASSQDVSGANVLTF. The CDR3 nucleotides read TGTGCCAGCTCACAGGACGTCTCTGGGGCCAACGTCCTGACTTTC.

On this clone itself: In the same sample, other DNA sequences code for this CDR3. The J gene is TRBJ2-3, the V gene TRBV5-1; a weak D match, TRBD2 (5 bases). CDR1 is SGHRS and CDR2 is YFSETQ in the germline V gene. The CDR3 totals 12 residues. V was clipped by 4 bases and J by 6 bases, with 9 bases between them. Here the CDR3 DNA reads TGCGCCAGCAGCCCCGAGGGCGATACGCAGTATTTT. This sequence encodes CASSPEGDTQYF.

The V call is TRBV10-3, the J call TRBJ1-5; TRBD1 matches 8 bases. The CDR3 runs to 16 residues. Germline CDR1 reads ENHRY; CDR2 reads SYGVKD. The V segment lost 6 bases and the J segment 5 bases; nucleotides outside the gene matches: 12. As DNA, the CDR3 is TGTGCCATCAGCGCATCCGACAGGGGAGGGGATCAGCCCCAGCATTTT. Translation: CAISASDRGGDQPQHF.

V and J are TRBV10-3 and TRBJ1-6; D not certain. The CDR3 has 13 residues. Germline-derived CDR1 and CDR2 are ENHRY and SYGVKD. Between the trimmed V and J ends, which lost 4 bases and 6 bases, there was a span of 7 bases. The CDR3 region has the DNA TGTGCCATCAGTGTCGACATTAATTCACCCCTCCACTTT. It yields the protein CAISVDINSPLHF.

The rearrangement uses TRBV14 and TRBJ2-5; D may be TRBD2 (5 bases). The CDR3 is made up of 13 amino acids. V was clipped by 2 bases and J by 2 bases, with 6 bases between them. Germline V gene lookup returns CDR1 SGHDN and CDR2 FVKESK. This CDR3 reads CASSQRDQETQYF. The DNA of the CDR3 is TGTGCCAGCAGCCAACGGGATCAAGAGACCCAGTACTTC.

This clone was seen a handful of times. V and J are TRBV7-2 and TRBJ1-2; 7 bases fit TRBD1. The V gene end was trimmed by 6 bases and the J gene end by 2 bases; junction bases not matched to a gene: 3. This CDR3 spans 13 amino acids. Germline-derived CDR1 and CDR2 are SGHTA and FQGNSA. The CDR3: CASSSQGNYGYTF. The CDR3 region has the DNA TGTGCCAGCAGTTCACAGGGGAACTATGGCTACACCTTC.

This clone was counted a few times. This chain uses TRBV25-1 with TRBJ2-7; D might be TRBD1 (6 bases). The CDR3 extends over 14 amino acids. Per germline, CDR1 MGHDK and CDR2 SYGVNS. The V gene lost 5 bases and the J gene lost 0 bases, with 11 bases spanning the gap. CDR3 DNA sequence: TGTGCCAGCAGTACCCGGGACAACTCCTACGAGCAGTACTTC. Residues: CASSTRDNSYEQYF.